Below, 18 T cell receptor beta chains from the same sample are listed, as sequenced in a study of molecular identifiers for immune sequencing clone quantification. TCRdb called the PCR reads again in MiXCR, with one record for every CDR3 protein. The sample comprises about 510,000 distinct CDR3 sequences, under 30% of which are singletons, and 0.7% to 0.9% rests with the top ten. Sample: naive CD8+ T cells from blood, with Jurkat cell RNA spiked in. Sample subset: FACS-sorted CD8+CD4-CCR7+CD45RA+ naive T cells. The receptors derive from a human donor in good health. Some libraries in this study had Jurkat cell RNA spiked in.

This clonotype was counted a single time. This may arise from a read error, as a much more abundant clone is one base away. The chain recombines TRBV7-6 with TRBJ2-3; perhaps TRBD2 as D (6 bases). Germline-derived CDR1 and CDR2 are SGHVS and FNYEAQ. The CDR3 extends over 18 amino acids. DNA of the CDR3: TGTGCCAGCATCTTAGAGGCTAGCGCGAGTTTGAGCACAGATACGCAGTATTTT. Amino acid sequence: CASILEASASLSTDTQYF.

This clonotype was recorded a few times. The genes are TRBV9 and TRBJ2-3; D unclear. V was shortened by 0 bases and J by 1 base, with 6 bases between the two germline ends. Germline V gene data show CDR1 as SGDLS and CDR2 as YYNGEE. The CDR3 sequence is 14 residues long. The CDR3 DNA reads as TGTGCCAGCAGCGTAGGCCTAGGCACAGATACGCAGTATTTT. It is translated as CASSVGLGTDTQYF. Full variable domain (rest looked up from reference TRBV9 and TRBJ2-3): DSGVTQTPKHLITATGQRVTLRCSPRSGDLSVYWYQQSLDQGLQFLIQYYNGEERAKGNILERFSAQQFPDLHSELNLSSLELGDSALYFCASSVGLGTDTQYFGPGTRLTVL.

As concerns this clonotype: A single base separates this from a much larger clone, so it may be a read error. This chain connects TRBV5-6 to TRBJ2-6; D might be TRBD1 or TRBD2, each matching 5 bases. This CDR3 comprises 17 residues. The germline gives CDR1 SGHDT, CDR2 YYEEEE. The DNA for the CDR3 is TGTGCCAGCAGCTTGGCTGGGGGATTCTCTGGGGCCAACGTCCCGACTTTC. As protein: CASSLAGGFSGANVPTF. The full variable domain, with the rest looked up from reference TRBV5-6 and TRBJ2-6, is DAGVTQSPTHLIKTRGQQVTLRCSPKSGHDTVSWYQQALGQGPQFIFQYYEEEERQRGNFPDRFSGHQFPNYSSELNVNALLLGDSALYLCASSLAGGFSGANVPTFGAGSRLTVL.

Points on this clonotype: The junction and the germline gene differ at one end; a read error may be behind it. The chain couples TRBV5-1 to TRBJ2-1; 12 nucleotides match TRBD2. In germline, CDR1 is SGHRS, CDR2 YFSETQ. This CDR3 is 15 amino acids long. CDR3: CASSLGLAGEPEHFF. CDR3 nucleotides: TGCGCCAGCAGCTTGGGACTAGCGGGAGAACCCGAGCACTTCTTC.

This clonotype was seen a handful of times. This rearrangement joins TRBV5-1 to TRBJ2-2; D is uncertain. Germline V gene sequence: CDR1 SGHRS, CDR2 YFSETQ. There are 12 residues in the CDR3. V shed 6 bases and J shed 1 base, with 4 bases lying between them. The CDR3 spells CASTENTGELFF. CDR3 coding DNA: TGCGCCAGCACGGAGAACACCGGGGAGCTGTTTTTT.

Concerning this clonotype itself: The CDR3 end shows no conserved phenylalanine or tryptophan, and so a read error is likely. The limits of the CDR3 on the DNA are not certain, so only TCRdb's listed CDR3 is given. The rearrangement joins TRBV29-1 to TRBJ2-3; the table's D call, TRBD1, was not checked against the DNA. The CDR3 is 12 residues long, counting both termini. CDR1 is SQVTM, CDR2 ANQGSEA, per germline. CDR3: CGVEVAPGAQCS.

The chain recombines TRBV10-3 with TRBJ1-5; D is undetermined. Trimming took off 0 bases at V and 6 bases at J, with 3 bases between the two ends. The germline V gene has CDR1 ENHRY and CDR2 SYGVKD. This CDR3 has 12 amino acids. The CDR3 coding sequence is TGTGCCATCAGTGAGTCTGGTCAGCCCCAGCATTTT. This codes for CAISESGQPQHF.

V is TRBV12-3 or TRBV12-4 and J is TRBJ2-1, with 8 bases matching TRBD2. Trimming took 7 bases from V and 9 from J; bases not matched to a gene: 14. The CDR3 length is 15 residues. CDR3 nucleotide sequence: TGTGCCAGCAATCCGGGACTAGGCATTCGTAGTGAGCAGTTCTTC. Its protein is CASNPGLGIRSEQFF.

The chain combines TRBV6-2 or TRBV6-3 with TRBJ1-5, with 8 bases lining up with TRBD1. Germline V gives CDR1 MNHEY, CDR2 SVGEGT. This CDR3 has 14 residues. With V trimmed by 1 base and J by 6 bases, 2 bases remained unmatched. For the CDR3, the DNA is TGTGCCAGCAGTTACTGGACAGGGCCTCAGCCCCAGCATTTT. It is translated as CASSYWTGPQPQHF.

This clonotype was counted between two and nine times. This rearrangement joins TRBV27 to TRBJ2-7; a weak D match, TRBD1 (6 bases). Trimming cost V 10 bases and J 0 bases, with 10 bases left between them. Germline V lookup: CDR1 MNHEY, CDR2 SMNVEV (reference sequence). CDR3 length: 12 residues. The CDR3 coding sequence is TGTGCCACAGGGGTTAGCTCCTACGAGCAGTACTTC. Translation: CATGVSSYEQYF.

This clonotype was observed at least ten times. The rearrangement joins TRBV5-6 to TRBJ1-5; 8 positions agree with TRBD1. V lost 0 bases and J lost 4; bases outside the gene matches: 3. Germline CDR1 and CDR2: SGHDT and YYEEEE. The CDR3 runs 15 residues. The CDR3 protein is CASSLGGQVNQPQHF. Here the CDR3 DNA reads TGTGCCAGCAGCTTGGGGGGACAGGTTAATCAGCCCCAGCATTTT.

The chain joins TRBV12-3 or TRBV12-4 to TRBJ2-3, with a possible D match to TRBD1 (6 bases). Deletions cut 8 bases from V and 2 bases from J, with 14 bases between. This CDR3 has 14 residues. The CDR3 sequence: CASGGVQITDTQYF. The CDR3 region has the DNA TGTGCCAGCGGGGGCGTCCAAATCACAGATACGCAGTATTTT.

This clonotype was detected only a few times. The J gene is TRBJ1-2, the V gene TRBV20-1; D is perhaps TRBD1 (5 bases). V was cut by 7 bases and J by 6 bases, with 24 bases left in between. The CDR3 consists of 15 residues. CDR1 and CDR2 from the germline V gene are DFQATT and SNEGSKA (reference sequence). CDR3 in DNA: TGCAGTGAAGTCCGGACACAACCCCCCTATGATGGCTACACCTTC. This encodes CSEVRTQPPYDGYTF.

V is TRBV7-9 and J is TRBJ1-6, with D unresolved. This CDR3 spans 15 amino acids. Germline CDR1 is SEHNR and CDR2 is FQNEAQ (reference sequence). V lost 1 base and J 9 bases, leaving 13 bases between the germline ends. CDR3 region: CASSLGAIVGSPLHF. The DNA of the CDR3 is TGTGCCAGCAGCTTAGGCGCAATAGTCGGTTCACCCCTCCACTTT.

As to this clonotype: A much larger clone differs from this one at a single base, so this may be a read error. V usage is TRBV12-3 or TRBV12-4 and J usage is TRBJ2-3; D unresolved. This CDR3 region has 13 residues. The CDR3 region is CAGSIDPRDTQYF. For the CDR3, the DNA is TGTGCCGGCAGTATTGATCCCCGGGATACGCAGTATTTT.

The sample holds a few counts of this clonotype. V gene TRBV4-1 combines with J gene TRBJ1-1; D might be TRBD1 (6 bases). Trimming stripped 5 bases from V and 5 bases from J, with 15 bases between. This CDR3 is 14 amino acids long. Germline V gene data show CDR1 as MGHRA and CDR2 as YSYEKL. CDR3 sequence (DNA): TGCGCCAGCAGCACACGACAGGAGGGTACTGAAGCTTTCTTT. This gives the protein CASSTRQEGTEAFF.

This clonotype was picked up many times. J is TRBJ1-1 and V is TRBV4-1; D is perhaps TRBD1 (5 bases). Trimming left V 2 bases short and J 5 bases short, with 18 bases between. CDR1 MGHRA and CDR2 YSYEKL come from the germline V gene. CDR3 size: 16 residues. CDR3 nucleotides: TGCGCCAGCAGCCAATCCGGGCTAAACAGGTGGACTGAAGCTTTCTTT. Translating it yields CASSQSGLNRWTEAFF.

Details on this clonotype: A read error may produce the germline difference seen at one junction end. The CDR3 protein is CARSSLAITGFSYEQYF. The CDR3 DNA reads TGTGCCCGCAGTTCATTGGCGATTACAGGTTTCTCCTACGAGCAGTACTTC. This rearrangement joins TRBV27 to TRBJ2-7, with D possibly matching TRBD1 (5 bases). CDR1 is MNHEY and CDR2 is SMNVEV in the germline V gene (reference sequence). The CDR3 runs 17 residues.